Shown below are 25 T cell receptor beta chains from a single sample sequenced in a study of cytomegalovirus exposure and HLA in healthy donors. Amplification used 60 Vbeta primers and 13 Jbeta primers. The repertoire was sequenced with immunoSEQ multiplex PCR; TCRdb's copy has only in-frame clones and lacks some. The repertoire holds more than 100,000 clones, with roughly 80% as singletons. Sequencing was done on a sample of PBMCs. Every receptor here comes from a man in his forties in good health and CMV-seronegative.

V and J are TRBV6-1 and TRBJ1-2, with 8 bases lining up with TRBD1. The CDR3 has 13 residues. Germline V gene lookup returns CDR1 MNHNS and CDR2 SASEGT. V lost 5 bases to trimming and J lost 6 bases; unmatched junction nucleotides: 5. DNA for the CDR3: TGTGCCAGCAGTAAAGAGGACAGGGATGGCTACACCTTC. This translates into CASSKEDRDGYTF.

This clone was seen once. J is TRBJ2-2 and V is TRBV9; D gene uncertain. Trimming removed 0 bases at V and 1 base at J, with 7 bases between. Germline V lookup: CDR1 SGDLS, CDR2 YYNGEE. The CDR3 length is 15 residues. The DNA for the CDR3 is TGTGCCAGCAGCGTAGTTGCGGTGAACACCGGGGAGCTGTTTTTT. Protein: CASSVVAVNTGELFF.

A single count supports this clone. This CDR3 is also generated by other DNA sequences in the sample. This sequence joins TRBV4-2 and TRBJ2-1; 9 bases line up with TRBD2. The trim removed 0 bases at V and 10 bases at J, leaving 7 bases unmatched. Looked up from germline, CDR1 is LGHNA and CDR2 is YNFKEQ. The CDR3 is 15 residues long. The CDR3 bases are TGTGCCAGCAGCCAAGAATGGACTAGCGAGGGCGAGCAGTTCTTC. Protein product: CASSQEWTSEGEQFF.

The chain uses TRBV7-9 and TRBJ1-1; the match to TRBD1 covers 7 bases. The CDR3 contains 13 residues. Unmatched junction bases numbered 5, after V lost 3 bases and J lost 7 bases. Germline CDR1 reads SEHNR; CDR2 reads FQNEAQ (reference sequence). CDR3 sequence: CASSLIGQVEAFF. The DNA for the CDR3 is TGTGCCAGCAGCTTGATTGGACAGGTTGAAGCTTTCTTT.

In nucleotides, the CDR3 is TGTGCCAGCAGCTTAGAGGGACAGGGGTACAATGAGCAGTTCTTC. It codes for CASSLEGQGYNEQFF. The chain uses TRBV5-6 and TRBJ2-1, with TRBD1 matching over 10 bases. The CDR3 totals 15 residues. Germline lookup yields CDR1 SGHDT and CDR2 YYEEEE. V was pared by 2 bases and J by 4 bases, with 3 bases of the junction left unmatched.

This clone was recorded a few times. CDR3 protein: CASSLDSLHNYGYTF. The CDR3 coding sequence is TGTGCCAGCTCCCTCGACAGTCTTCATAACTATGGCTACACCTTC. The chain couples TRBV18 to TRBJ1-2; D might be TRBD1 (5 bases). Germline V CDR1 and CDR2: KGHSH, LQKENI. CDR3 length equals 15 residues. With 6 bases removed from V and 1 base from J, the gap between germline ends came to 15 bases.

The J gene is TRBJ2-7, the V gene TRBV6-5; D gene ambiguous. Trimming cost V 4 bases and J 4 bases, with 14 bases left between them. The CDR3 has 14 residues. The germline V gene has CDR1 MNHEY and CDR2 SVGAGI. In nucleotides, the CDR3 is TGTGCCAGCAGTTTGGCCCTCTCTGTTTACGAGCAGTACTTC. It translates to CASSLALSVYEQYF.

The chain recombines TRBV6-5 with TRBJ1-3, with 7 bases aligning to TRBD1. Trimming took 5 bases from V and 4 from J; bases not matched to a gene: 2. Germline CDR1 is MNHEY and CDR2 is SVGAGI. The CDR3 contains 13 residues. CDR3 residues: CASSLTGGNTIYF. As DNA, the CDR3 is TGTGCCAGCAGTCTGACAGGGGGAAACACCATATATTTT.

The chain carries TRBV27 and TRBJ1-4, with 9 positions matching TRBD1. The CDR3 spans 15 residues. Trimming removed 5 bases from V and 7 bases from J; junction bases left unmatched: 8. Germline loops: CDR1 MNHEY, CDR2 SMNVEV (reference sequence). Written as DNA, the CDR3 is TGTGCCAGCAGTCTAAGCGGGACAGGGTTTGAAAAACTGTTTTTT. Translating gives CASSLSGTGFEKLFF.

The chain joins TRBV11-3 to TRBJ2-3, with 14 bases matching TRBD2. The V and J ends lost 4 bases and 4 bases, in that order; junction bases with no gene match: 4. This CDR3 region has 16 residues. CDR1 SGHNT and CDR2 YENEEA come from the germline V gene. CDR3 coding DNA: TGTGCCAGCAGCTATGGACTAGCGGGGGGCCCAGATACGCAGTATTTT. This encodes CASSYGLAGGPDTQYF.

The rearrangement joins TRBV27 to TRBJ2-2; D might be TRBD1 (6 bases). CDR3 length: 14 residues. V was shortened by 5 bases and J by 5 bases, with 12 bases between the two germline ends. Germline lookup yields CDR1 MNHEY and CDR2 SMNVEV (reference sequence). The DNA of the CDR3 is TGTGCCAGCAGTATATTCCAGGGGACCGGGGAGCTGTTTTTT. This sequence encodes CASSIFQGTGELFF.

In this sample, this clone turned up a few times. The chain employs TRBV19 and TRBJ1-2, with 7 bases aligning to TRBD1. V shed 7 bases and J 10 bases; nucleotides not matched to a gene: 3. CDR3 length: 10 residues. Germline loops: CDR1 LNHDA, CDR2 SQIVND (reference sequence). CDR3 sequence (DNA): TGTGCCAGTACCAGGGGGTACTACACCTTC. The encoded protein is CASTRGYYTF. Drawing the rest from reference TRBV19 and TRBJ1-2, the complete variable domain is DGGITQSPKYLFRKEGQNVTLSCEQNLNHDAMYWYRQDPGQGLRLIYYSQIVNDFQKGDIAEGYSVSREKKESFPLTVTSAQKNPTAFYLCASTRGYYTFGSGTRLTVV.

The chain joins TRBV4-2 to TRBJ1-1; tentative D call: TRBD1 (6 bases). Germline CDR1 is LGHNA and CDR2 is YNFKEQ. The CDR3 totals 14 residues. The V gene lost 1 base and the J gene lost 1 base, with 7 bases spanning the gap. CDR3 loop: CASSQGTENTEAFF. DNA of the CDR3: TGTGCCAGCAGCCAAGGGACAGAGAACACTGAAGCTTTCTTT.

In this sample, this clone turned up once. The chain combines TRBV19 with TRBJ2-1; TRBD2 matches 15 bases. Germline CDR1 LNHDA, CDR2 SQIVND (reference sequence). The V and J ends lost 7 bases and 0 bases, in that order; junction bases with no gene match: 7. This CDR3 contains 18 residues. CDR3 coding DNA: TGTGCCAGTACCGGGACTAGCGGGGGGTCCAGCTCCTACAATGAGCAGTTCTTC. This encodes CASTGTSGGSSSYNEQFF.

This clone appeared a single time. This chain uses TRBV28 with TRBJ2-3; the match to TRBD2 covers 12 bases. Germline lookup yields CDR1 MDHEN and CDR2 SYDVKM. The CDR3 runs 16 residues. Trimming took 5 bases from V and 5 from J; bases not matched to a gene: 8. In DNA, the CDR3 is TGTGCCAGCAGTGCCCGACTAGCGGGGGCCATAGATACGCAGTATTTT. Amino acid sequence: CASSARLAGAIDTQYF.

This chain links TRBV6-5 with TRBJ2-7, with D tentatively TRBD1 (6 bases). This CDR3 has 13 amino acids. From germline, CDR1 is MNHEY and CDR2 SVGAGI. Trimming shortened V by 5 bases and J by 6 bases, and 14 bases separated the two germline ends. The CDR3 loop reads CASSNAGTSEQYF. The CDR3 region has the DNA TGTGCCAGCAGTAACGCCGGGACAAGCGAGCAGTACTTC.

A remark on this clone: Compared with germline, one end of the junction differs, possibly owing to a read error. The CDR3: CASTLVLSRGVGETQYF. CDR3 nucleotides: TGCGCCAGCACCTTGGTGTTGTCGCGCGGGGTGGGAGAGACCCAGTACTTC. The chain uses TRBV5-1 and TRBJ2-5; D is perhaps TRBD2 (6 bases). Germline CDR1 SGHRS, CDR2 YFSETQ. The CDR3 runs 17 residues.

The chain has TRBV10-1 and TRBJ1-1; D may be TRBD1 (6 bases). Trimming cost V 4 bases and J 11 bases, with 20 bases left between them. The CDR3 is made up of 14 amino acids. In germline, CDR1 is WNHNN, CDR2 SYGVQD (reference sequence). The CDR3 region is CASSARGNDCKAFF. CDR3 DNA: TGCGCCAGCAGTGCTAGGGGGAACGACTGCAAGGCTTTCTTT.

The CDR3 reads CASSSGASTDTQYF. For the CDR3, the DNA is TGTGCCAGCAGCTCAGGGGCGAGCACAGATACGCAGTATTTT. This chain connects TRBV7-8 to TRBJ2-3, with D possibly matching TRBD1 (6 bases). V dropped 4 bases and J dropped 0 bases, with 8 bases sitting between them. This CDR3 has 14 amino acids. The germline gives CDR1 SGHVS, CDR2 FQNEAQ.

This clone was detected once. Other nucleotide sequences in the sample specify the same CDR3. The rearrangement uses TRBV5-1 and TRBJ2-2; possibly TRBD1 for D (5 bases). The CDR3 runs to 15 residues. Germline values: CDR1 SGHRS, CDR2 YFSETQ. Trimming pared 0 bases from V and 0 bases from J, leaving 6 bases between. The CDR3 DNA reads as TGCGCCAGCAGCTTGGACAGGCCGAACACCGGGGAGCTGTTTTTT. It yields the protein CASSLDRPNTGELFF.

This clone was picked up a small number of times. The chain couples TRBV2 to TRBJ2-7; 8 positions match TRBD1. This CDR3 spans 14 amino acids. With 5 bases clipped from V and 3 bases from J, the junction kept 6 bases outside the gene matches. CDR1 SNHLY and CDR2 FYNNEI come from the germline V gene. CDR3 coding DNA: TGTGCCAGCAGTTCCTTTGGACAGGGCTACGAGCAGTACTTC. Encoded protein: CASSSFGQGYEQYF.

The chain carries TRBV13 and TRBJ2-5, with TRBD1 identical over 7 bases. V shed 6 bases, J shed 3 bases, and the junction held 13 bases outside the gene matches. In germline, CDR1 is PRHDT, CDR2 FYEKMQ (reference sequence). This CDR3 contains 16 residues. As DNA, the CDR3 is TGTGCCAGCAGTTTACTTTACGGACAGGTCGAAGAGACCCAGTACTTC. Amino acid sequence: CASSLLYGQVEETQYF. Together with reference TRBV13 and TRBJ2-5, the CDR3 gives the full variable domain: AAGVIQSPRHLIKEKRETATLKCYPIPRHDTVYWYQQGPGQDPQFLISFYEKMQSDKGSIPDRFSAQQFSDYHSELNMSSLELGDSALYFCASSLLYGQVEETQYFGPGTRLLVL.

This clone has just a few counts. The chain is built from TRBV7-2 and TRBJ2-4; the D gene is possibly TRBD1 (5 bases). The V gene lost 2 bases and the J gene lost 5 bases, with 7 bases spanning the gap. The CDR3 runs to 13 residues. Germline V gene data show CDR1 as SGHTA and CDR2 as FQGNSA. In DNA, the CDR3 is TGTGCCAGCAGCTTAAGGGGCCAAAACATTCAGTACTTC. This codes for CASSLRGQNIQYF.

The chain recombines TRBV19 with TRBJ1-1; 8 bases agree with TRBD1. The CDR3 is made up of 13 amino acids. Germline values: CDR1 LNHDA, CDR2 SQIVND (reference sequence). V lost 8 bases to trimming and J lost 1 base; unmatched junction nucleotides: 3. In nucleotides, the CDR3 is TGTGCCAGTGGACAGGGTGGGAACACTGAAGCTTTCTTT. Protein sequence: CASGQGGNTEAFF.

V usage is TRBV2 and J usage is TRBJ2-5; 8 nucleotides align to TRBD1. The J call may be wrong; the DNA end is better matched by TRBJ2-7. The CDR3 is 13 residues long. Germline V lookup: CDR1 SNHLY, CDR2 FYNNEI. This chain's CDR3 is CASSPDRAYEQYF. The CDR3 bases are TGTGCCAGCAGCCCGGACAGGGCCTACGAGCAGTACTTC.